This is a list of T cell receptor beta chains from one sample in a study of blood T cell repertoires in COVID-19. The table came from immunoSEQ multiplex PCR; TCRdb's copy has only in-frame clones and leaves some out. The sample yields some 250,000 clones, approximately 85% seen once. Sequences were obtained from PBMCs or T cells enriched from blood (not recorded which). Receptor source: a woman between 50 and 59 years old who had recovered from COVID-19. Both conserved end residues are trimmed from each CDR3. Clone size appears in some rows only: once, few, many, or a class for an expanded clone.

j_call clone_size v_call cdr3_aa
TRBJ1-5 . TRBV6-1 ASSEVVGGTNQPQH
TRBJ2-1 . TRBV5-1 ASRAQAKTNNEQF
TRBJ2-4 . TRBV7-9 ASSSGGSNIQY
TRBJ2-1 . TRBV7-7 ASSLGGTNEQF
TRBJ2-1 . TRBV5-1 ASSFSGSSYNEQF
TRBJ1-2 . TRBV25-1 ASSELHRDSHHYGYT
TRBJ2-1 . TRBV5-1 ASSERSGWEQF
TRBJ1-2 . TRBV28 ASSLQRGANYGYT
TRBJ2-6 . TRBV28 ASSAPGGYGANVLT
TRBJ1-4 . TRBV11-2 ASSLGAGIREKLF
TRBJ2-3 . TRBV19 ASNRGDTQY
TRBJ2-4 . TRBV18 ASSPVGGVNIQY
TRBJ2-7 . TRBV28 ASTAGVEQY
TRBJ2-1 once TRBV4-1 ASSHPGLLYNELF